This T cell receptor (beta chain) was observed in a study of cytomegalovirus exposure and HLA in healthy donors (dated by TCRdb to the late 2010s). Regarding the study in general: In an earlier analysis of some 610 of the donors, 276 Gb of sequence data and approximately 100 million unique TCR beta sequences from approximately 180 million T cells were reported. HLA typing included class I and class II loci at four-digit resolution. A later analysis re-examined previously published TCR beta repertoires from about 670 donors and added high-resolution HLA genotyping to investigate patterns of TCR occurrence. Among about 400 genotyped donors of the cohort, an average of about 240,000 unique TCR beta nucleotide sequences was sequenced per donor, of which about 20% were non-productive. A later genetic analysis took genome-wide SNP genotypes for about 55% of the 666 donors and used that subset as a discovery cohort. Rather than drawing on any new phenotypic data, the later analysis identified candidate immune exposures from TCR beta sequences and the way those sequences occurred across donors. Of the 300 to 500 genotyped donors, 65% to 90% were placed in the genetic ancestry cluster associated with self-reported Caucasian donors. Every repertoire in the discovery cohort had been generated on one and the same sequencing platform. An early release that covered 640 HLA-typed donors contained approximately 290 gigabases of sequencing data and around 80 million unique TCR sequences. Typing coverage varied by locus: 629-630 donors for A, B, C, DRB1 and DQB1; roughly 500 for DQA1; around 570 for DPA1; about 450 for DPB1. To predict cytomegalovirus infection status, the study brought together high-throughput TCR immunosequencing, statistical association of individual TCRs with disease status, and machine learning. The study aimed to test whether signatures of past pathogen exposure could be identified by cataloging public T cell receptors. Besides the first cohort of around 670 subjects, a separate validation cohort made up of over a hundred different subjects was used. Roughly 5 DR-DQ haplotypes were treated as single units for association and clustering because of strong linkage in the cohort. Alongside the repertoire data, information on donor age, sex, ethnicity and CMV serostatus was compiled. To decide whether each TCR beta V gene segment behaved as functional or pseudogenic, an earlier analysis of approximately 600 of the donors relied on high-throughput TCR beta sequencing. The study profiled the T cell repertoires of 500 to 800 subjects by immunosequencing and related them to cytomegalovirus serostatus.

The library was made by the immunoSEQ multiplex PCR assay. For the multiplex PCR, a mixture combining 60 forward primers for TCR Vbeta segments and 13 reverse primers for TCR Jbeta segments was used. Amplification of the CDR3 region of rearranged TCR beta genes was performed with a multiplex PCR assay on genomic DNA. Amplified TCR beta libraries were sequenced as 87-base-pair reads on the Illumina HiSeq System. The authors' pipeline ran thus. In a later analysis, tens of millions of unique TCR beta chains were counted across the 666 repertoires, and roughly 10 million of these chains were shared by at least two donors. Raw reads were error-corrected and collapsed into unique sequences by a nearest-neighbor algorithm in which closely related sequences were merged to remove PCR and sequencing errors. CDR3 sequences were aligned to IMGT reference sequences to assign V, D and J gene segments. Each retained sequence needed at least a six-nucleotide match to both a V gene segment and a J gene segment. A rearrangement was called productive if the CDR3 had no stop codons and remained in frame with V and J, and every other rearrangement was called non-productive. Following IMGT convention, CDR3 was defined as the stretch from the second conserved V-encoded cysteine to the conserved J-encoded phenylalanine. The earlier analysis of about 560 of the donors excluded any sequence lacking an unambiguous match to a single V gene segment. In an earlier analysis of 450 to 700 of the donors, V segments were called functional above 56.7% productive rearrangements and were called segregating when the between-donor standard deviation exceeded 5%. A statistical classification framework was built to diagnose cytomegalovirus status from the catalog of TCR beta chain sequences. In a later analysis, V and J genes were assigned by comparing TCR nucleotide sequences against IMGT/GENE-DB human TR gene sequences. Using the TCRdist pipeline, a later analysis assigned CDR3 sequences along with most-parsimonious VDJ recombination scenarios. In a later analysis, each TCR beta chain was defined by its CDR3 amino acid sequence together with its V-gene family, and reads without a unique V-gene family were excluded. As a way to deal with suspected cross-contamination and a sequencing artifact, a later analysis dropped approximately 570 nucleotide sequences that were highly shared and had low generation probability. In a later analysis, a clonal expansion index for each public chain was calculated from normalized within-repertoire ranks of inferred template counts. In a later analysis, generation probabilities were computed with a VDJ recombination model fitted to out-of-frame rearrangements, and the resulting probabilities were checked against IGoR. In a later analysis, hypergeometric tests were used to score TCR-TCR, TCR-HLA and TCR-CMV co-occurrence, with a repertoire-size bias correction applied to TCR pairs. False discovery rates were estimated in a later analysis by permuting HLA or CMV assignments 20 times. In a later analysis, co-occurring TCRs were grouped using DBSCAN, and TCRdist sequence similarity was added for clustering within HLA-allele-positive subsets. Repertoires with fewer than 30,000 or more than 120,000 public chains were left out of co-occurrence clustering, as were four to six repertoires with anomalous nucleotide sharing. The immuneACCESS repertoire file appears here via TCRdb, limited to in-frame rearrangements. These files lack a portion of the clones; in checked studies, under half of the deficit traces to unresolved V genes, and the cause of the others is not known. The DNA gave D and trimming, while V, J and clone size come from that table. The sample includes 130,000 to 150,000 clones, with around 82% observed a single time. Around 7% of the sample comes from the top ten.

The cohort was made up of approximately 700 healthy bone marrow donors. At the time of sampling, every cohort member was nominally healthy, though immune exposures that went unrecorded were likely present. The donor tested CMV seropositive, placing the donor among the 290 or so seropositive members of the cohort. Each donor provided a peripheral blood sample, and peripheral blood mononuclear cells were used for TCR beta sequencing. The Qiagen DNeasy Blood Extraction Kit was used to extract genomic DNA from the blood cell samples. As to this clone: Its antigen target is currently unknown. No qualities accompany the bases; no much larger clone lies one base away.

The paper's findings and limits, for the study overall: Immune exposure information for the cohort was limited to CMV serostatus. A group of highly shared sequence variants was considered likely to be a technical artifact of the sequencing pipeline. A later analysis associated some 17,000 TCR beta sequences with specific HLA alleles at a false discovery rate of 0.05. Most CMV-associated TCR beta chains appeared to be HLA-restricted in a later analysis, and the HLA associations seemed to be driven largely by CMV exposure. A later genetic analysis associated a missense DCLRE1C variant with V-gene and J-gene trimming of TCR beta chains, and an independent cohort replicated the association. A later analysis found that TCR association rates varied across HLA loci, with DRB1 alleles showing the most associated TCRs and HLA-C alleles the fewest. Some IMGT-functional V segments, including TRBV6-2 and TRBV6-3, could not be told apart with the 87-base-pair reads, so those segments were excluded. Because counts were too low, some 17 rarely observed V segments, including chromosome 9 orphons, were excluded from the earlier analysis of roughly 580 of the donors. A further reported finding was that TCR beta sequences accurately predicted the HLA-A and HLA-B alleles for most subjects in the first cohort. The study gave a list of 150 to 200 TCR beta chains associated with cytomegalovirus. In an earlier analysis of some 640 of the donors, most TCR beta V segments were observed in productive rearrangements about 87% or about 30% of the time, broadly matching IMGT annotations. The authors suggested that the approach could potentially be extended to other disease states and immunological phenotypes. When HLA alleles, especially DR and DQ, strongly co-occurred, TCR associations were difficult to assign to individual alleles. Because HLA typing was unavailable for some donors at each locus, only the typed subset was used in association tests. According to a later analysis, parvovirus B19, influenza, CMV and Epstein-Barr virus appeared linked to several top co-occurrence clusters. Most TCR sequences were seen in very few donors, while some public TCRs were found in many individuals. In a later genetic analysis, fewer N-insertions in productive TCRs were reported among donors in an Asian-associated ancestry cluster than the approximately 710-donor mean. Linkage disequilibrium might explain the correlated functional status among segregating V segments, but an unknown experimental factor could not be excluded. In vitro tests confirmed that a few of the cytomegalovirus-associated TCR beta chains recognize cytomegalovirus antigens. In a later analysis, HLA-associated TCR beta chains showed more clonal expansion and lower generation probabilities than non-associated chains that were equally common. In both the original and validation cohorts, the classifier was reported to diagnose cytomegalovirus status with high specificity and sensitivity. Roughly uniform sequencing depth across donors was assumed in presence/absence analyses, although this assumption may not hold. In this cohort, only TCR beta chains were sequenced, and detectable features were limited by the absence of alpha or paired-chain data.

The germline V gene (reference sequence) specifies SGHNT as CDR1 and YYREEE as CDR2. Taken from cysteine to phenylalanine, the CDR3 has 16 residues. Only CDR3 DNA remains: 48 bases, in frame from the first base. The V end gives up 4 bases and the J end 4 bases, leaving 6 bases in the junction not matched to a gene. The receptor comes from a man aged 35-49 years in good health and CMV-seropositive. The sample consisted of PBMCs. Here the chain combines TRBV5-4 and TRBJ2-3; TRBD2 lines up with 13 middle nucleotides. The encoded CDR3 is CASSPLLAGGPDTQYF. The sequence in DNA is TGTGCCAGCAGCCCACTACTAGCGGGAGGGCCAGATACGCAGTATTTT.